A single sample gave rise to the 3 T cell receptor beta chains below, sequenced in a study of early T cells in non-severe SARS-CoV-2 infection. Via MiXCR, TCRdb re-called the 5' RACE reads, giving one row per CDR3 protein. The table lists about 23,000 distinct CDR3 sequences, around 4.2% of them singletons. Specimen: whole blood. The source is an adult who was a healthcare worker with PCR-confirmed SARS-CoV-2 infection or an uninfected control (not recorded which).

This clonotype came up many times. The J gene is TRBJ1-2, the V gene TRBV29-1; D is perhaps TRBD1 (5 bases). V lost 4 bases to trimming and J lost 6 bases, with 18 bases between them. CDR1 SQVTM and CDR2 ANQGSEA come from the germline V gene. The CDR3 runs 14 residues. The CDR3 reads CSVGDLRQVHGYTF. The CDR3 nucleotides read TGCAGCGTTGGGGACCTCCGCCAAGTACATGGCTACACCTTC. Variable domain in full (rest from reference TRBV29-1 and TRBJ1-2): SAVISQKPSRDICQRGTSLTIQCQVDSQVTMMFWYRQQPGQSLTLIATANQGSEATYESGFVIDKFPISRPNLTFSTLTVSNMSPEDSSIYLCSVGDLRQVHGYTFGSGTRLTVV.

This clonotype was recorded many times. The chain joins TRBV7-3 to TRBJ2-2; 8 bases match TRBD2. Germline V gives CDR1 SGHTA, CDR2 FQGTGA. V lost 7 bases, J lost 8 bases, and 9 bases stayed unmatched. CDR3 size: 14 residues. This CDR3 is CASTPGGGPGELFF. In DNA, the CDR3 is TGTGCCAGCACCCCCGGGGGGGGCCCTGGGGAGCTGTTTTTT. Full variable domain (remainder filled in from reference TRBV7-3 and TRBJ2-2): GAGVSQTPSNKVTEKGKYVELRCDPISGHTALYWYRQSLGQGPEFLIYFQGTGAADDSGLPNDRFFAVRPEGSVSTLKIQRTERGDSAVYLCASTPGGGPGELFFGEGSRLTVL.

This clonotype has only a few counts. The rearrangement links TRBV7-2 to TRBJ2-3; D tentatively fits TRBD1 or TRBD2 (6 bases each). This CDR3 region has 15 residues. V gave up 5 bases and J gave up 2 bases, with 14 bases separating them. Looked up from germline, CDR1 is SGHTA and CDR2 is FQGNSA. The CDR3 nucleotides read TGTGCCAGCAGCCCCGGGGGCACGGACACAGATACGCAGTATTTT. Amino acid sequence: CASSPGGTDTDTQYF.